This T cell receptor (beta chain) was documented in a study of spatial heterogeneity in lung cancer. The time point is: sample taken at primary tumor resection. Unsorted whole RNA samples from tumor, nontumor lung or frozen PBMC were sequenced. The table lists this clonotype with many counts. Its specificity is unknown. Study-level points and caveats: Nonsynonymous mutation counts, ubiquitous and regional, were tracked by the respective counts of ubiquitous and regional expanded TCRs. Expanded alpha and beta TCR counts within tumors tracked tumor mutation counts. For tumor T cells, estimated coverage reached only approximately 7% (alpha) and roughly 14% (beta).

Each CDR3 protein is one row after TCRdb ran MiXCR on the 5' RACE reads. This sample carries about 12,000 distinct CDR3 sequences, approximately 5% of them seen once, and the ten largest clones take under 45%. Germline CDR1 reads SGHTA; CDR2 reads FQGNSA. V was pared by 1 base and J by 4 bases, with 3 bases between. This CDR3 spans 12 amino acids. The sample consisted of lung tumor tissue, taken at surgery. The clonotype comes from a male donor with early-stage non-small cell lung cancer. The chain is built from TRBV7-2 and TRBJ2-3; D remains ambiguous. The CDR3 DNA sequence: TGTGCCAGCAGCTTAGATTCAGATACGCAGTATTTT. Its protein is CASSLDSDTQYF.